The 23 T cell receptor beta chains below all came from one sample that was sequenced in a study of blood T cell repertoires in COVID-19 (dated by TCRdb to the early 2020s). The library was produced with the immunoSEQ multiplex PCR assay. TCRdb carries this immuneACCESS record with in-frame sequences only. Its versions omit some clonotypes, under half of them owing to an unresolved V gene in the studies checked, with the rest unexplained. The sample table lists 250,000 to 300,000 clones, around 80% of them with a count of one. The top ten clones comprise approximately 4% of the sample. The specimen was PBMCs or T cells enriched from blood (not recorded which). The receptor set was obtained from a young man with acute COVID-19.

The CDR3 loop is CASSLRSGEKLFF. CDR3 coding DNA: TGTGCCAGCAGCCTTAGGTCGGGTGAAAAACTGTTTTTT. The chain links TRBV3-1 (or the pseudogene TRBV3-2) to TRBJ1-4; the D is unclear. CDR3 length: 13 amino acids. CDR1 is LGHDT, CDR2 YNNKEL, per germline (reference sequence). The ends were cut back, 4 bases at V and 7 bases at J, with 10 bases in the middle.

The CDR3 nucleotides are TGTGCCAGCAGCCCTCGGAAGGATAGCGGGGGGATTAACACCGGGGAGCTGTTTTTT. Translating it yields CASSPRKDSGGINTGELFF. The rearrangement links TRBV7-9 to TRBJ2-2, with 10 bases identical to TRBD2. The junction had 14 bases not matched to a gene; V was cut back by 5 bases and J by 2 bases. Germline CDR1 is SEHNR and CDR2 is FQNEAQ (reference sequence). This CDR3 contains 19 residues.

CDR3 sequence (DNA): TGTGCCAGCAGCAAAGAAAGAAACCCCTATGGCCAAAACAGAACTGACTACGAGCAGTACGTC. Residues: CASSKERNPYGQNRTDYEQYV. The V and J genes are TRBV21-1 and TRBJ2-7; TRBD1, as called in the table, went unchecked against the DNA. TRBV21-1 is deemed a pseudogene. The length of the CDR3 is 21 residues.

The chain joins TRBV24-1 to TRBJ2-1, with 8 bases that match TRBD2. This CDR3 region has 21 residues. V gave up 5 bases and J gave up 4 bases; unmatched junction bases: 24. From germline, CDR1 is KGHDR and CDR2 SFDVKD. The CDR3 spells CATSGIGVQSTAGVRYNEQFF. CDR3 sequence (DNA): TGTGCCACCAGTGGAATTGGAGTACAATCGACAGCGGGAGTGAGATACAATGAGCAGTTCTTC.

On this clone itself: Other DNA sequences in this specimen translate into the identical CDR3. The V call is TRBV19, the J call TRBJ1-1, with a possible D match to TRBD1 (6 bases). From germline, CDR1 is LNHDA and CDR2 SQIVND (reference sequence). This CDR3 has 12 amino acids. The V and J ends lost 5 bases and 4 bases respectively, with 8 bases between them. CDR3 protein: CASSQGITEAFF. The CDR3 nucleotides are TGTGCCAGTAGTCAGGGGATCACTGAAGCTTTCTTT.

J is TRBJ2-5 and V is TRBV4-1; 13 nucleotides align to TRBD2. The V and J ends lost 5 bases and 1 base, in that order; junction bases with no gene match: 4. The length of the CDR3 is 16 residues. Germline loops: CDR1 MGHRA, CDR2 YSYEKL. This CDR3 is CASSTTSGGTQETQYF. The CDR3 nucleotides are TGCGCCAGCAGCACGACTAGCGGGGGGACCCAAGAGACCCAGTACTTC.

The V call is TRBV7-5, the J call TRBJ2-4; TRBD2 reflects the table's D call only, with no check against the DNA. TRBV7-5 is a listed pseudogene. The CDR3 consists of 17 residues. CDR3 sequence reads: CARSLALTGIAKNIQYF. CDR3 in DNA: TGTGCCAGAAGCTTAGCGCTGACGGGGATAGCCAAAAACATTCAGTACTTC.

This chain joins TRBV6-4 and TRBJ2-1, with 14 bases that match TRBD2. The trim removed 0 bases at V and 9 bases at J, leaving 4 bases unmatched. Germline CDR1 and CDR2: MRHNA and SNTAGT. The CDR3 is 16 residues long. The chain's CDR3 is CASSDSTSGGASEQFF. The DNA of the CDR3 is TGTGCCAGCAGTGACTCGACTAGCGGGGGGGCTAGTGAGCAGTTCTTC.

The CDR3: CASSDVGGTEAFF. The CDR3 nucleotides are TGTGCCAGCAGTGACGTAGGGGGCACTGAAGCTTTCTTT. The V and J genes are TRBV28 and TRBJ1-1; D is perhaps TRBD1 (6 bases). The V gene lost 5 bases and the J gene lost 4 bases, with 11 bases spanning the gap. The CDR3 length is 13 residues. The germline V gene encodes CDR1 MDHEN and CDR2 SYDVKM.

In its sample, this clone was seen once. The chain combines TRBV18 with TRBJ2-3; D remains unclear. V was trimmed by 0 bases and J by 4 bases, leaving 5 bases between them. Germline loops: CDR1 KGHSH, CDR2 LQKENI. CDR3 length equals 13 residues. CDR3 nucleotides: TGTGCCAGCTCACCACCGAGTTCAGATACGCAGTATTTT. As protein: CASSPPSSDTQYF.

The CDR3: CASSLAGAQFF. DNA for the CDR3: TGTGCCAGCAGTTTAGCGGGGGCCCAGTTCTTC. The chain links TRBV12-3 or TRBV12-4 to TRBJ2-1, with D possibly matching TRBD1 (6 bases). The CDR3 loop spans 11 amino acids. The germline V and J ends were trimmed by 0 bases and 13 bases, with 7 bases remaining between them.

The rearrangement uses TRBV28 and TRBJ1-1; perhaps TRBD1 as D (5 bases). V was cut by 0 bases and J by 3 bases, with 11 bases left in between. The CDR3 spans 15 residues. Germline V gene sequence: CDR1 MDHEN, CDR2 SYDVKM. CDR3 protein: CASSLWGGADTEAFF. The DNA of the CDR3 is TGTGCCAGCAGTTTATGGGGTGGGGCGGACACTGAAGCTTTCTTT.

This clone has a single count. V usage is TRBV5-1 and J usage is TRBJ2-2; 7 nucleotides agree with TRBD1. With 9 bases clipped from V and 5 bases from J, the junction kept 13 bases outside the gene matches. The CDR3 has 15 amino acids. The germline V gene encodes CDR1 SGHRS and CDR2 YFSETQ. CDR3 DNA sequence: TGCGCCACAGGGTATGACAGGGCTGGTACCGGGGAGCTGTTTTTT. Its translation is CATGYDRAGTGELFF. The full variable domain, with the rest looked up from reference TRBV5-1 and TRBJ2-2, is KAGVTQTPRYLIKTRGQQVTLSCSPISGHRSVSWYQQTPGQGLQFLFEYFSETQRNKGNFPGRFSGRQFSNSRSEMNVSTLELGDSALYLCATGYDRAGTGELFFGEGSRLTVL.

V and J are TRBV7-9 and TRBJ2-2, with a weak D call TRBD2 (5 bases). The germline V gene encodes CDR1 SEHNR and CDR2 FQNEAQ (reference sequence). The CDR3 runs to 14 residues. Trimming pared 1 base from V and 3 bases from J, leaving 6 bases between. The DNA of the CDR3 is TGTGCCAGCAGCTTAGAACTAGACACCGGGGAGCTGTTTTTT. Translating gives CASSLELDTGELFF.

This chain connects TRBV24-1 to TRBJ2-2; 10 nucleotides align to TRBD2. Germline CDR1 reads KGHDR; CDR2 reads SFDVKD. J lost 6 bases, V lost 3 bases, and 6 bases had no gene match. The CDR3 is 16 amino acids. CDR3 DNA sequence: TGTGCCACCAGTGATCGAGCGGGAGGGCCCGCCGGGGAGCTGTTTTTT. Encoded protein: CATSDRAGGPAGELFF.

The chain is built from TRBV7-2 and TRBJ1-2; D perhaps matches TRBD1 (6 bases). Per germline, CDR1 SGHTA and CDR2 FQGNSA. V lost 5 bases and J lost 1, with 14 bases in between. The CDR3 totals 15 residues. The CDR3 sequence: CASSLQGPINYGYTF. The CDR3 nucleotides are TGTGCCAGCAGCCTACAGGGACCTATTAACTATGGCTACACCTTC.

The chain recombines TRBV28 with TRBJ2-7; D possibly corresponds to TRBD1 (6 bases). Germline values: CDR1 MDHEN, CDR2 SYDVKM. The CDR3 totals 16 residues. V dropped 5 bases and J dropped 2 bases, with 19 bases sitting between them. The CDR3 DNA is TGTGCCAGCAGTAGTGGGACAACAAATCTCCCCTACGAGCAGTACGTC. Residues: CASSSGTTNLPYEQYV.

In DNA form, the CDR3 reads TGTGCCACCATTGTGAGTTATAGCACTGAAGCTTTCTTT. It translates to CATIVSYSTEAFF. V and J are TRBV6-5 and TRBJ1-1; D uncertain. V was cut by 10 bases and J by 4 bases, with 16 bases left in between. CDR1 is MNHEY, CDR2 SVGAGI, per germline. This CDR3 is built from 13 residues.

The chain uses TRBV10-2 and TRBJ2-5; TRBD2 matches 10 bases. V gave up 2 bases and J gave up 7 bases; unmatched junction bases: 25. This CDR3 is built from 21 residues. Germline V lookup: CDR1 WSHSY, CDR2 SAAADI. The CDR3 sequence: CASSEPPGRSSGGLGSVTQYF. For the CDR3, the DNA is TGCGCCAGCAGTGAGCCCCCTGGAAGGTCTAGCGGGGGTCTAGGAAGCGTGACCCAGTACTTC.

V and J are TRBV28 and TRBJ2-7; D is unresolved. Germline values: CDR1 MDHEN, CDR2 SYDVKM. The CDR3 is made up of 13 amino acids. The V gene lost 6 bases and the J gene lost 6 bases, with 15 bases spanning the gap. The CDR3 protein is CASSLQTPGEQYV. The CDR3 DNA follows: TGTGCCAGCAGCCTTCAAACGCCGGGCGAGCAGTACGTC.

V is TRBV7-9 and J is TRBJ2-1, with 9 bases that match TRBD2. J lost 8 bases, V lost 5 bases, and 25 bases had no gene match. The CDR3 loop spans 20 amino acids. The V gene's germline CDR1 is SEHNR and CDR2 FQNEAQ (reference sequence). CDR3 sequence: CASSIPFVPTSGLTSYEQFF. Written as DNA, the CDR3 is TGTGCCAGCAGCATACCCTTTGTCCCGACTAGCGGCCTTACTTCGTATGAGCAGTTCTTC. Combining the CDR3 with reference TRBV7-9 and TRBJ2-1 gives the whole variable domain DTGVSQNPRHKITKRGQNVTFRCDPISEHNRLYWYRQTLGQGPEFLTYFQNEAQLEKSRLLSDRFSAERPKGSFSTLEIQRTEQGDSAMYLCASSIPFVPTSGLTSYEQFFGPGTRLTVL.

The rearrangement joins TRBV18 to TRBJ1-5; D unresolved. Germline values: CDR1 KGHSH, CDR2 LQKENI. Trimming took off 0 bases at V and 5 bases at J, with 14 bases between the two ends. The CDR3 has 16 amino acids. CDR3 DNA sequence: TGTGCCAGCTCACCACCGGTTCTAACAGCCGATCAGCCCCAGCATTTT. This translates into CASSPPVLTADQPQHF.

The chain is built from TRBV6-1 and TRBJ1-5; D not resolved. The ends were cut back, 3 bases at V and 6 bases at J, with 9 bases in the middle. CDR3 length: 13 amino acids. Germline CDR1 and CDR2: MNHNS and SASEGT. The CDR3 coding sequence is TGTGCCAGCAGTGATGGTGGTAGTCAGCCCCAGCATTTT. As protein: CASSDGGSQPQHF.